The rows below give T cell receptor beta chains drawn from one sample of a study of identical twins. TCRdb passed the 5' RACE reads through MiXCR, listing each CDR3 protein once. The data hold around 530,000 distinct CDR3 sequences, with about 15% observed a single time. These data were also filed under a second study, of yellow fever vaccine responses in identical twins.

Sample: CD4+ T cells sorted from blood. Source of these receptors: a young woman in good health. The CDR3 runs from the conserved cysteine through the conserved F or W. Fields, in order: J gene, V gene, clone size, D gene, CDR3 DNA, CDR3 protein. D genes are given only for firm matches. Only part of the rows carry a size: once, few, many, or a class if the clone is expanded.

TRBJ2-1 TRBV5-4 few TRBD2 TGTGCCAGCAGCTTGGAGACAGAGACTAGCGGGAGTTCCTACAATGAGCAGTTCTTC CASSLETETSGSSYNEQFF
TRBJ2-2 TRBV20-1 - - TGCAGTGCCTCAAGGCAGGGGTTTGGCGGGGAGCTGTTTTTT CSASRQGFGGELFF
TRBJ2-1 TRBV24-1 few TRBD2 TGTGCCACCAGTGATTTTGGACTAGCGGGAGGCAATGAGCAGTTCTTC CATSDFGLAGGNEQFF
TRBJ1-1 TRBV29-1 - TRBD1 TGCAGCGTTCCACAGGGGCGGGAAGCTTTCTTT CSVPQGREAFF
TRBJ1-6 TRBV5-1 - - TGCGCCAGCAGCTTGGTGGGGGGGGCCGGTAATTCACCCCTCCACTTT CASSLVGGAGNSPLHF
TRBJ2-7 TRBV5-1 few - TGCGCCAGCAGCTTGGGACAGAATCCCGGTAGGGAGCAGTACTTC CASSLGQNPGREQYF
TRBJ1-1 TRBV6-1 - - TGTGCCAGCGCTCAGGGGCAAGGGTTGGTCGCTGAAGCTTTCTTT CASAQGQGLVAEAFF
TRBJ1-3 TRBV4-1 few - TGCGCCAGCAGCCAGTCGGGACTGTCGGTCAACACCATATATTTT CASSQSGLSVNTIYF
TRBJ2-5 TRBV5-5 few - TGTGCCAGCAGCCCCACCCCGGGGAAGATAGAGACCCAGTACTTC CASSPTPGKIETQYF
TRBJ2-1 TRBV7-3 - - TGTGCCAGCAGCTTCGGGTCTACAGGGTACAATGAGCAGTTCTTC CASSFGSTGYNEQFF